Given below is one TCR beta chain in context. This sample is drawn from a study of blood T cell repertoires in COVID-19. In the study overall: The origin of the acute and convalescent COVID-19 samples was the United States, Italy and Spain. From T cells, B-cell-depleted T cells, or PBMCs came the material, which was cDNA or gDNA.

Trimming cost V 3 bases and J 5 bases, with 14 bases left between them. Per the germline V gene, CDR1 is MNHEY and CDR2 is SVGAGI. This CDR3 spans 16 amino acids. Per the original methods: The authors estimated nucleated cell counts from reference gene primer amplification. Profiling relied on immunoSEQ multiplex PCR, and the TCRdb table lists in-frame clones only, not all of them. The DNA was the basis for D and trimming; V, J and clone size are from that table. The sample shows 55,000 to 65,000 clones, around 92% of them seen only once. The source is a human donor in a cohort sampled during active COVID-19. The sequencing input was peripheral blood. This chain uses TRBV6-5 with TRBJ1-6, with no clear D. The CDR3, as DNA: TGTGCCAGCAGTTATTCCCGGCCAGGCAATAATTCACCCCTCCACTTT. Protein product: CASSYSRPGNNSPLHF.